The present T cell receptor (beta chain) was sequenced within a study of radiotherapy plus CTLA-4 blockade in lung cancer. Study-level information: Disease control was achieved by 31% of patients, and objective responses by about 19%.

This CDR3 has 16 amino acids. V dropped 6 bases and J dropped 2; count of bases not matched to a gene: 9. Germline loops: CDR1 MNHEY, CDR2 SMNVEV (reference sequence). General study findings and limits: Reported findings show early blood T cell clone dynamics, with interferon-beta, best predicted response. In blood, TCR clones derived from the tumor expanded after radiotherapy plus ipilimumab.

Of note for this clone: Its target is not known.

Repertoires were generated with immunoSEQ multiplex PCR, while TCRdb's copy carries only in-frame clones and drops some. The table lists 35,000 to 55,000 clones, 60% to 70% of them singletons. V gene TRBV27 combines with J gene TRBJ1-5, with 8 bases matching TRBD1. The sequencing used peripheral blood, collected from a patient treated with radiotherapy plus ipilimumab. This TCR came from a human donor with non-small cell lung cancer who had a partial response to radiotherapy plus ipilimumab. CDR3 loop: CASSPRPGQGNQPQHF. As DNA, the CDR3 is TGTGCCAGCAGCCCGAGGCCGGGACAGGGCAATCAGCCCCAGCATTTT.